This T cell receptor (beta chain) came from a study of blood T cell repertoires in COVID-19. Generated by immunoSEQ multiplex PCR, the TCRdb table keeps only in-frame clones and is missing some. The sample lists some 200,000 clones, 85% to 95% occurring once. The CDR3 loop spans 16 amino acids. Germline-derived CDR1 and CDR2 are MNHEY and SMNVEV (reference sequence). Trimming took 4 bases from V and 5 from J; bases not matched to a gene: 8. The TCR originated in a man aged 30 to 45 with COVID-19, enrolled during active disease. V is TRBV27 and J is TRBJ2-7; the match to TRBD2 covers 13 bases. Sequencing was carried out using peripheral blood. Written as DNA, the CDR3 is TGTGCCAGCAGTTCCGGGACTAGCGGGGACACTGACGAGCAGTACTTC. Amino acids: CASSSGTSGDTDEQYF.